This T cell receptor beta chain appears in the sequencing data of a study of cytomegalovirus exposure and HLA in healthy donors (dated by TCRdb to the late 2010s). About the study as a whole: An earlier analysis of 587 of the donors reported approximately 290 Gb of sequence data and 117 million unique TCR beta sequences from approximately 180 million T cells. Because of strong linkage in the cohort, roughly five DR-DQ haplotypes were treated as single units for association and clustering. Typing coverage differed by locus: A, B, C, DRB1 and DQB1 were typed in about 620-640 donors, DQA1 in about 500, DPA1 in around 610, and DPB1 in 472. A later genetic analysis took genome-wide SNP genotypes for about 55% of the roughly 670 donors and used that subset as a discovery cohort. Rather than using new phenotypic data, the later analysis identified candidate immune exposures from TCR beta sequences and from how often those sequences occurred across donors. Among roughly 400 genotyped donors of the cohort, an average of roughly 240,000 unique TCR beta nucleotide sequences were sequenced per donor, about a sixth of them non-productive. Class I and class II HLA loci were covered by the typing at four-digit resolution. An earlier analysis of roughly 600 of the donors used high-throughput TCR beta sequencing to judge whether each TCR beta V gene segment behaved as functional or pseudogenic. The study profiled the T cell repertoires of some 610 subjects by immunosequencing and related them to cytomegalovirus serostatus. In addition to the first cohort of 500 to 850 subjects, a separate validation cohort of approximately 130 different subjects was used. The study aimed to test whether signatures of past pathogen exposure could be identified by cataloging public T cell receptors. An early release that covered around 590 HLA-typed donors contained approximately 300 gigabases of sequencing data and about 93 million unique TCR sequences. To study patterns of TCR occurrence, a later analysis re-analyzed previously published TCR beta repertoires from around 670 donors and added high-resolution HLA genotyping. The genetic ancestry cluster associated with self-reported Caucasian donors included about 84% of the 398 genotyped donors. Alongside the repertoire data, information on donor age, sex, ethnicity and CMV serostatus was compiled. Every discovery cohort repertoire had been produced on one sequencing platform. To predict cytomegalovirus infection status, the study brought together high-throughput TCR immunosequencing, statistical association of individual TCRs with disease status, and machine learning.

The cohort comprised some 680 healthy bone marrow donors. All cohort members were sampled while nominally healthy, although unrecorded immune exposures were likely present. The donor was CMV seropositive and was included in the group of 250 to 300 seropositive cohort members. Each donor provided a peripheral blood sample, and peripheral blood mononuclear cells were used for TCR beta sequencing. The Qiagen DNeasy Blood Extraction Kit was used to extract genomic DNA from the blood cell samples. Libraries were built with the immunoSEQ multiplex PCR assay. The multiplex PCR relied on a mix of 60 forward primers for TCR Vbeta segments and 13 reverse primers for TCR Jbeta segments. Amplification of the CDR3 region of rearranged TCR beta genes was performed with a multiplex PCR assay on genomic DNA. The amplified TCR beta libraries were sequenced on the Illumina HiSeq System as 87-base-pair reads. On the authors' methods: In a later analysis, some 80 million unique TCR beta chains were counted across the 650 to 700 repertoires, and about 10 million of these chains were shared by at least two donors. A nearest-neighbor algorithm error-corrected the raw reads and collapsed the reads into unique sequences, merging closely related sequences to remove PCR and sequencing errors. CDR3 sequences were aligned to IMGT reference sequences to assign V, D and J gene segments. Each retained sequence needed at least a six-nucleotide match to both a V gene segment and a J gene segment. A rearrangement was called productive if the CDR3 had no stop codons and remained in frame with V and J, and every other rearrangement was called non-productive. Following IMGT convention, CDR3 was defined as the stretch from the second conserved V-encoded cysteine up to the conserved J-encoded phenylalanine. The earlier analysis of some 580 of the donors excluded any sequence lacking an unambiguous match to a single V gene segment. In an earlier analysis of some 590 of the donors, V segments were called functional above 56.7% productive rearrangements and were called segregating when the between-donor standard deviation exceeded 5%. A statistical classification framework was developed to diagnose cytomegalovirus status using the catalog of TCR beta chain sequences. In a later analysis, V and J genes were assigned by comparing TCR nucleotide sequences against IMGT/GENE-DB human TR gene sequences. In a later analysis, CDR3 sequences and most-parsimonious VDJ recombination scenarios were assigned using the TCRdist pipeline. In a later analysis, each TCR beta chain was defined by its CDR3 amino acid sequence together with its V-gene family, and reads lacking a unique V-gene family were excluded. To address suspected cross-contamination and a sequencing artifact, a later analysis removed several hundred highly shared, low-generation-probability nucleotide sequences. For each public chain, a later analysis derived a clonal expansion index from normalized ranks of inferred template counts within each repertoire. In a later analysis, generation probabilities were computed using a VDJ recombination model fitted to out-of-frame rearrangements, and the results were checked against IGoR. In a later analysis, hypergeometric tests were used to score TCR-TCR, TCR-HLA and TCR-CMV co-occurrence, with a repertoire-size bias correction applied to TCR pairs. In a later analysis, false discovery rates were estimated by permuting HLA or CMV assignments 20 times. In a later analysis, co-occurring TCRs were grouped using DBSCAN, with TCRdist sequence similarity added in when clustering inside HLA-allele-positive subsets. For co-occurrence clustering, repertoires with fewer than 30,000 or more than 120,000 public chains were excluded, along with about five repertoires with anomalous nucleotide sharing. The table comes from immuneACCESS by way of TCRdb, which keeps in-frame sequences with V and J called. Part of the clones is missing from these tables; in studies checked, under half for an unresolved V gene and the rest for unknown reasons. V and J calls and clone size are copied from that table; D and trimming were computed from the DNA. The sample profile shows 150,000 to 200,000 clones; approximately 72% of them were found once. In total, the top ten clones hold less than 8.5% of the sample.

Study-wide findings and limitations: When HLA alleles, especially DR and DQ, strongly co-occurred, attributing TCR associations to individual alleles was difficult. According to the authors, the approach could potentially be generalized to other disease states and immunological phenotypes. Immune exposure information for the cohort was limited to CMV serostatus. The sequencing pipeline was judged likely to have produced a cluster of highly shared sequence variants as a technical artifact. While some public TCRs were present in many individuals, most TCR sequences turned up only very rarely across donors. In this cohort, only TCR beta chains were sequenced, and detectable features were limited by the absence of alpha or paired-chain data. In an earlier analysis of 587 of the donors, most TCR beta V segments appeared in productive rearrangements about 87% or about 30% of the time, broadly matching IMGT annotations. In a later genetic analysis, a missense DCLRE1C variant was associated with V-gene and J-gene trimming of TCR beta chains, and the association was replicated in an independent cohort. A later analysis found that TCR association rates varied across HLA loci, with DRB1 alleles showing the most associated TCRs and HLA-C alleles the fewest. Linkage disequilibrium might explain the correlated functional status among segregating V segments, but an unknown experimental factor could not be excluded. A later analysis found that HLA-associated TCR beta chains were more clonally expanded and had lower generation probabilities than equally common non-associated chains. Three of the identified cytomegalovirus-associated TCR beta chains were confirmed in vitro to be specific for cytomegalovirus antigens. The presence/absence analyses assumed that sequencing depth was roughly uniform across donors, and that assumption may not be true. A further reported finding was that TCR beta sequences accurately predicted the HLA-A and HLA-B alleles for most subjects in the first cohort. Compared with the roughly 700-donor mean, donors in an Asian-associated ancestry cluster had fewer N-insertions in productive TCRs, according to a later genetic analysis. A total of 150 or so TCR beta chains were listed by the study as associated with cytomegalovirus. At a false discovery rate of 0.05, a later analysis linked around 15,000 TCR beta sequences to specific HLA alleles. Some IMGT-functional V segments, including TRBV6-2 and TRBV6-3, could not be told apart with the 87-base-pair reads, so those segments were excluded. Several of the top co-occurrence clusters appeared to be linked to parvovirus B19, influenza, CMV and Epstein-Barr virus, according to a later analysis. In a later analysis, most CMV-associated TCR beta chains were found to appear HLA-restricted, with HLA associations seemingly driven largely by CMV exposure. The earlier analysis of around 600 of the donors excluded some 16 rarely observed V segments, including chromosome 9 orphons, because counts were too low. Because some donors lacked HLA typing at each locus, the association tests relied only on the typed subset. In both the original and validation cohorts, the classifier was reported to diagnose cytomegalovirus status with high specificity and sensitivity.

CDR1 is given as SSHAT and CDR2 as FNYEAQ, both from the germline V gene (reference sequence). The CDR3 runs 12 amino acids, cysteine and phenylalanine included. The CDR3 DNA has 36 bases and is translated from base 1. As regards this clone: This clone's antigen is unknown. The junction shows a germline mismatch at one end, possibly a read error.

Rearrangement joined TRBV7-7 to TRBJ2-1, and 7 junction bases match TRBD2. The material sequenced was PBMCs. The receptor was isolated from a man aged 40-55 years in good health and CMV-seropositive. The bases read TGTGCTAGCAGCCCGACGGGGGGTGAGCAGTTCTTC. The translation is CASSPTGGEQFF.